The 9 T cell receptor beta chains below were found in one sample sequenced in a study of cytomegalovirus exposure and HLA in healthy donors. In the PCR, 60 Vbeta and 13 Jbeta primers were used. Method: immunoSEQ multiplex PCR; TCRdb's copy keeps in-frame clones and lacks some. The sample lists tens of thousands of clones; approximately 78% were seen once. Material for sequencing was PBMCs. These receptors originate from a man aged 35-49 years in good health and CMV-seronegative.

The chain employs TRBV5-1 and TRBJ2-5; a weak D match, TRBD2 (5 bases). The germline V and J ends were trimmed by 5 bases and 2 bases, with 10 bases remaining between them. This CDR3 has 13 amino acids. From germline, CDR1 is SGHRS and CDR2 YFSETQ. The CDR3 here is CASRYSGQETQYF. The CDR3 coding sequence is TGCGCCAGCAGGTATTCGGGGCAAGAGACCCAGTACTTC.

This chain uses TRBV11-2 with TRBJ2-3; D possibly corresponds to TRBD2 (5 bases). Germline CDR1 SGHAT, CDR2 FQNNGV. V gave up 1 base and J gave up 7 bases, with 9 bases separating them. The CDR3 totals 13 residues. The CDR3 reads CASSLGAAYTQYF. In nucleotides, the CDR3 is TGTGCCAGCAGCTTAGGAGCGGCGTATACGCAGTATTTT.

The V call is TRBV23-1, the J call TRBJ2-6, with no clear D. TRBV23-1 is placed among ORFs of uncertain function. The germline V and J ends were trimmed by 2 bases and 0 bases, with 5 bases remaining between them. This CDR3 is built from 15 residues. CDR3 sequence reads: CASSQLPSGANVLTF. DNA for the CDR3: TGCGCCAGCAGTCAACTCCCCTCTGGGGCCAACGTCCTGACTTTC.

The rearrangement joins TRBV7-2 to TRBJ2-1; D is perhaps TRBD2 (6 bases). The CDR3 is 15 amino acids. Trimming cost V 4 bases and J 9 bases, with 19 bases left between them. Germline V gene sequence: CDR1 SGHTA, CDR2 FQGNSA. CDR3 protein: CASSSRDLGVSEQFF. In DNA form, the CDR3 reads TGTGCCAGCAGCTCGCGGGACTTAGGGGTGAGTGAGCAGTTCTTC.

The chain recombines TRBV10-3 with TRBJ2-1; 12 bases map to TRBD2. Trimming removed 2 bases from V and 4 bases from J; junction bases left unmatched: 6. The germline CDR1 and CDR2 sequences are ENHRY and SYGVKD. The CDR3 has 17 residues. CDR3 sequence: CAISEPGLAGRYNEQFF. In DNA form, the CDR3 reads TGTGCCATCAGTGAGCCGGGACTAGCGGGCCGATACAATGAGCAGTTCTTC.

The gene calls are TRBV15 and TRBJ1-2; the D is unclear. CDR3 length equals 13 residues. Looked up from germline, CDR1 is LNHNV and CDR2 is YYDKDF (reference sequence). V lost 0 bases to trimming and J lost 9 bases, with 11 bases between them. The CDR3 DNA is TGTGCCACCAGCAGAGATGCGGCAGATAGCTACACCTTC. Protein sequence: CATSRDAADSYTF. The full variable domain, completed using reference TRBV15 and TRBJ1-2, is DAMVIQNPRYQVTQFGKPVTLSCSQTLNHNVMYWYQQKSSQAPKLLFHYYDKDFNNEADTPDNFQSRRPNTSFCFLDIRSPGLGDTAMYLCATSRDAADSYTFGSGTRLTVV.

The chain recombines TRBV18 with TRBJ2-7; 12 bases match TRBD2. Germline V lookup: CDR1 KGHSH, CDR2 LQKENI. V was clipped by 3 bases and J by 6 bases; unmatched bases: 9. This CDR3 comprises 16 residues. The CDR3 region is CASSPGLAGVGSEQYF. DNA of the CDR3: TGTGCCAGCTCACCGGGACTAGCGGGTGTCGGGTCCGAGCAGTACTTC.

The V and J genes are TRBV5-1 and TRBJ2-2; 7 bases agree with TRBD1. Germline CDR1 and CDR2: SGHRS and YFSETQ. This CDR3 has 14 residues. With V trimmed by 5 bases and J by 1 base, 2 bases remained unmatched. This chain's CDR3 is CASRGDRNTGELFF. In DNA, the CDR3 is TGCGCCAGCAGAGGGGACAGGAACACCGGGGAGCTGTTTTTT.

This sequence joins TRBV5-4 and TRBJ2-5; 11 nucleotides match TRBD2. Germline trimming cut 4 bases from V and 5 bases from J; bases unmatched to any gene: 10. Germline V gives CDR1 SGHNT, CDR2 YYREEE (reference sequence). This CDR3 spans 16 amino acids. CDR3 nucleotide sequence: TGTGCCAGCAGCCCGAATAGCGGGGGGGTTTTGGAGACCCAGTACTTC. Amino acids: CASSPNSGGVLETQYF. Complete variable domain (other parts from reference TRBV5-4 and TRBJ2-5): ETGVTQSPTHLIKTRGQQVTLRCSSQSGHNTVSWYQQALGQGPQFIFQYYREEENGRGNFPPRFSGLQFPNYSSELNVNALELDDSALYLCASSPNSGGVLETQYFGPGTRLLVL.